This TCR beta chain was obtained from a study of blood T cell repertoires in COVID-19. Study-wide background: T cells, B-cell-depleted T cells, or PBMCs supplied cDNA or gDNA.

Repertoires were generated with immunoSEQ multiplex PCR, while TCRdb's copy carries only in-frame clones and drops some. In the table there are fewer than 350,000 clones, roughly 91% of which are singletons. Residents of about two dozen US areas, aged about 18 to 95 years, made up the participants. Clinical history reported by participants formed the basis on which cohorts were assigned. The CDR3 is 17 amino acids. The ends lost 5 bases at V and 3 bases at J; junction bases unmatched: 15. Germline-derived CDR1 and CDR2 are SEHNR and FQNEAQ (reference sequence). V and J are TRBV7-9 and TRBJ2-7, with 8 bases that match TRBD1. Sequenced: PBMCs or T cells enriched from blood (not recorded which). This sequence originates from a woman aged 60 to 75 in a cohort exposed to, infected with or recovered from COVID-19 (not recorded which). CDR3 loop: CASSQTLDRGLYYEQYF. CDR3 bases: TGTGCCAGCAGCCAAACTCTCGACAGGGGCCTTTACTACGAGCAGTACTTC.